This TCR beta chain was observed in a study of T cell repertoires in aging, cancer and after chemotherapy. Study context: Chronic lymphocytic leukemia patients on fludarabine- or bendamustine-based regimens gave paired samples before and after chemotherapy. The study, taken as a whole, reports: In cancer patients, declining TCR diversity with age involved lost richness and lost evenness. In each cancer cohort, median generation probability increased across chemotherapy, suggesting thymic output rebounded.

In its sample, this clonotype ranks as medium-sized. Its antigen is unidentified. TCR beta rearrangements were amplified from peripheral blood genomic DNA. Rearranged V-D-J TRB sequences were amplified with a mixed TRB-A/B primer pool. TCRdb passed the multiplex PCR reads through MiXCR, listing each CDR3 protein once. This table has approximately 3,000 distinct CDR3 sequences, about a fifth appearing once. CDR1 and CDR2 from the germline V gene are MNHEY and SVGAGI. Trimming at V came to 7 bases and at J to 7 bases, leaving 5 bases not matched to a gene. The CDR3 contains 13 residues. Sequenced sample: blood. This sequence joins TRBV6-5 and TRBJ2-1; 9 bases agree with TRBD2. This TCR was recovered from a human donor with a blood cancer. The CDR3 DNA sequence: TGTGCCAGCAATGGCGGGAGGGCAAATGAGCAGTTCTTC. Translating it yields CASNGGRANEQFF.